Below, one T cell receptor (beta chain) is given with its context. This clonotype has a handful of counts. No cognate antigen has been identified for it. Base qualities are missing; no much larger clone stands one base away. Looking up the germline V gene yields CDR1 SGHAT and CDR2 FQNNGV. There are 13 amino acids in the CDR3, from cysteine to phenylalanine inclusive. Only the CDR3 DNA stays, 39 bases, in frame from base 1. The V end loses 2 bases and the J end loses 5 bases, and a stretch of 7 bases separates them. The data were taken from a study of Graves' ophthalmopathy and Graves' hyperthyroidism (dated by TCRdb to the late 2010s). General notes on the study: Peripheral blood was collected before any treatment was given, at the time of initial diagnosis. The study used TCR beta repertoire signatures to distinguish Graves' ophthalmopathy from Graves' hyperthyroidism and to predict progression to ophthalmopathy. In total, some 140 blood samples were TCR-sequenced: 40 to 45 ophthalmopathy, around 75 hyperthyroidism and some 17 hyperthyroidism-to-ophthalmopathy patients. To explore V-J signatures that distinguish ophthalmopathy from hyperthyroidism, a discovery set of about a hundred patients was enrolled, made up of around 40 with ophthalmopathy and around 57 with stable hyperthyroidism. An independent validation cohort comprised roughly 20 hyperthyroidism patients and 17 patients who later progressed from hyperthyroidism to ophthalmopathy. In about six hyperthyroidism patients, the T-cell repertoires found in thyroid tissue were compared with those found in blood. After sampling, hyperthyroidism patients received methimazole starting at 30 mg daily, and ophthalmopathy patients received high-dose intravenous methylprednisolone. The roughly 91 discovery patients were randomly split 7:3 into training and test sets.

Stable hyperthyroidism was defined as no progression to ophthalmopathy within 18 months of follow-up. Hyperthyroidism patients were newly diagnosed, with disease duration under 2 months, and aged 18 to 65 years. Patients with other autoimmune diseases, uncontrolled infections, pregnancy or lactation were excluded. Clinical symptoms, serum thyroxine, TRAb, thyroid ultrasound and orbital computed tomography were used for diagnosis. Ficoll-Paque density gradient centrifugation was used to isolate PBMCs from about 9 ml of fresh peripheral blood. Total RNA was extracted with Trizol reagent and quality-checked on an Agilent 2100 Bioanalyzer. For repertoire sequencing, TCR beta CDR3 regions were amplified from RNA transcripts. The first round was an RT-PCR using HTBI primers with the Qiagen OneStep RT-PCR kit, and this first round was followed by a second-round multiplex PCR, then size selection and purification. The libraries underwent paired-end sequencing with 100 bp reads on an Illumina HiSeq2000. In the paper's pipeline: SOAPnuke was used to process the reads, removing any read that contained adapters or uncalled bases, had a mean Phred below 15, or lacked an exact match to the constant primer or identifier. COPE v1.2.5 was used to merge the high-quality paired reads. Unique nucleotide sequences were defined as clonotypes and aligned to IMGT TRB V, D and J references using MiTCR v1.1. Only V-J combinations with frequency above 0.0001 were analysed, covering approximately 99% of repertoires. A TCR clonal expansion and chaos score per V-J combination was defined as the ratio of F50 clonal expansion to chaos observed in the TCRdist matrix. Welch's t-statistics and random forest were used to reduce the features to 10 to 15 V-J combinations, which were then used as input to a naive Bayes classifier. Thyroid-blood repertoire similarity was quantified with the Morisita-Horn index. TCRdb trimmed the raw reads at Q25, called clones with MiXCR and kept productive beta chains. Duplicate CDR3 protein sequences are folded into a single record with the most common DNA and genes. V and J calls and clone size were set by TCRdb, not the authors. Recorded for this sample are over 500,000 distinct CDR3 sequences; about a fifth of them occurred a single time. Around 7% of the sample rests with the top ten.

Results the study describes overall, beyond this receptor: No statistical method was used to set the sample size in advance, and the investigators knew which group each participant was assigned to. In cross-validation, the 13-signature model distinguished ophthalmopathy from stable hyperthyroidism with about 89% sensitivity and about 81% specificity, while in the test set the corresponding values were 80% and 75%. In validation, the model predicted ophthalmopathy progression with more than 55% sensitivity and approximately 75% specificity; more than ten predicted patients were CT-confirmed with GO in a median of 6.5 months. Among expanded thyroid clonotypes with frequency above 0.001, most also showed up in blood, which suggests that blood repertoires may reflect the thyroid immune response.

This receptor was obtained from a young woman with stable Graves' hyperthyroidism. Some clones in this sample may be carry-over from other donors' samples. Donor details come from another sample of the same person, matched by shared clones. The chain uses TRBV11-2 and TRBJ1-3, with no confidently assigned D gene. Sequences were obtained from peripheral blood. CDR3 region: CASSLSRRNTIYF. The nucleotides are TGTGCCAGCAGCTTATCCAGGAGAAACACCATATATTTT.